What follows describes a single TCR beta chain. This clone has only one observation. No cognate antigen has been identified for it. No base-level quality is on record; no much larger clone is a single base apart. Collaborating institutions collected whole blood in K2EDTA tubes following their own protocols. For TCRbeta analysis, collaborators shipped samples in one of three forms: frozen whole blood, isolated PBMCs, or DNA extracted from either of those sample types. The sample comes from a study of blood T cell repertoires in COVID-19 (dated by TCRdb to about 2020). Regarding the study in general: Collaborator samples came from the United States, Italy and Spain and covered acute and convalescent phases of COVID-19. The prospective study material was composed of cDNA or gDNA derived from T cells, B-cell-depleted T cells, or PBMCs. Where available, HLA class I and class II types were obtained from metadata supplied by the sample provider rather than from assay-based typing. The repertoires were released in a freely available public database intended as a resource for research on the immune response to SARS-CoV-2. Deeply sampled blood TCRbeta repertoires from subjects exposed to, actively infected with, or recovered from COVID-19 were included in the dataset. A de-identified subject ID, COVID-19 status, age in years and sex were almost always included in the sample metadata. Samples were obtained from the ongoing ImmuneRACE study (first 160 participants) and from over a thousand subjects provided by 6 global collaborators.

TCRbeta CDR3 regions were amplified from genomic DNA by means of the immunoSEQ Assay, a bias-controlled multiplex PCR. The original methods were these. The number of nucleated cells in each sample was estimated by amplification of reference gene primers within the assay. To quantify the absolute abundance of each unique TCRbeta CDR3 rearrangement, sequence reads were collapsed and filtered. For each sample, productive Simpson clonality was calculated as the square root of Simpson's diversity index over productive rearrangements. This is the immuneACCESS table as TCRdb keeps it, with only in-frame sequences that have V and J called. A part of the clones is gone; compared with another copy, unresolved V genes explain less than half, and the rest is unexplained. That table gives V, J and clone size, and the DNA gave D and trimming. This sample comprises about 140,000 clones, 70% to 80% of them detected only once. Roughly 9% of the sample is held by the ten biggest clonotypes.

On the study overall, not on this receptor specifically: How much clinical and demographic metadata was included differed by source and by participant, and the metadata was provided uncurated.

The CDR3, from cysteine to phenylalanine, totals 15 residues. Only CDR3 DNA is held: 45 bases, read in frame from base 1. Relative to germline, V is 0 bases shorter and J is 7 bases shorter, with 15 bases between their ends. CDR1 is given as LGHNA and CDR2 as YSLEER, both from the germline V gene. The rearranged chain carries TRBV4-3 and TRBJ1-2, with the D gene not confidently named. Sequencing was performed on peripheral blood. The receptor comes from a woman in her forties or fifties with active or convalescent COVID-19. The DNA is as follows: TGCGCCAGCAGCCAAGATGACCGGGCAGGAGGTGGCTACACCTTC. This codes for CASSQDDRAGGGYTF.